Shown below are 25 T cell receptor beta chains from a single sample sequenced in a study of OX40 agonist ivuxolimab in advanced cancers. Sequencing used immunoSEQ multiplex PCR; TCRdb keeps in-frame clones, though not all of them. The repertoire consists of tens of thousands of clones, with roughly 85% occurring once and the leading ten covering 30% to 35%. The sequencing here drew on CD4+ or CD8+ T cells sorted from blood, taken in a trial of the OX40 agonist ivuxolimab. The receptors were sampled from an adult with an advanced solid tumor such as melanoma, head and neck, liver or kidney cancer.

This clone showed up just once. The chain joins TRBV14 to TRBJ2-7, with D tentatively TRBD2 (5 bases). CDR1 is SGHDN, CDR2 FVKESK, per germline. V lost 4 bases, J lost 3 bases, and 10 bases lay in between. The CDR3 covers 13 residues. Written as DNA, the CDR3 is TGTGCCAGCAGCCCCGGACTTATCTACGAGCAGTACTTC. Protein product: CASSPGLIYEQYF. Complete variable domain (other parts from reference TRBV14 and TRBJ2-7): EAGVTQFPSHSVIEKGQTVTLRCDPISGHDNLYWYRRVMGKEIKFLLHFVKESKQDESGMPNNRFLAERTGGTYSTLKVQPAELEDSGVYFCASSPGLIYEQYFGPGTRLTVT.

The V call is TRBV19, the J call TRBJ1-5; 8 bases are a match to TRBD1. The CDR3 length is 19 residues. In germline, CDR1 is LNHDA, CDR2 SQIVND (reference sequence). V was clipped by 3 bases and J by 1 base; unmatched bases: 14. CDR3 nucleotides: TGTGCCAGTAGTATGCTGGACAGGGACCCTTTGGAGAGCAATCAGCCCCAGCATTTT. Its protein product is CASSMLDRDPLESNQPQHF.

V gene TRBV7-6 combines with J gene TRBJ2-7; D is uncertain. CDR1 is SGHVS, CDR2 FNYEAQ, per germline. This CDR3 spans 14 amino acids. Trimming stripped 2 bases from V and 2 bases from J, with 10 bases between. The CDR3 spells CASSLSGVPYEQYF. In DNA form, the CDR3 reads TGTGCCAGCAGCTTAAGTGGGGTTCCCTACGAGCAGTACTTC.

The CDR3 region is CASSLLLAGGPKGTDTQYF. CDR3 DNA: TGTGCCAGCAGTTTATTACTAGCGGGAGGGCCAAAAGGCACAGATACGCAGTATTTT. The rearrangement links TRBV28 to TRBJ2-3, with 13 bases fitting TRBD2. The germline gives CDR1 MDHEN, CDR2 SYDVKM. The CDR3 is made up of 19 amino acids. Trimming took 1 base from V and 1 from J; bases not matched to a gene: 8.

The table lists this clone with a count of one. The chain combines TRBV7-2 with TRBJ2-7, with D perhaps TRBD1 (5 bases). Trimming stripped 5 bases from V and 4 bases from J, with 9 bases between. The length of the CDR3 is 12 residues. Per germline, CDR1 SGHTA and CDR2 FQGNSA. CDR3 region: CASSMDNYEQYF. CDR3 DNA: TGTGCCAGCAGCATGGACAATTACGAGCAGTACTTC. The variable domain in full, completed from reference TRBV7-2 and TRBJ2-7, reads GAGVSQSPSNKVTEKGKDVELRCDPISGHTALYWYRQSLGQGLEFLIYFQGNSAPDKSGLPSDRFSAERTGGSVSTLTIQRTQQEDSAVYLCASSMDNYEQYFGPGTRLTVT.

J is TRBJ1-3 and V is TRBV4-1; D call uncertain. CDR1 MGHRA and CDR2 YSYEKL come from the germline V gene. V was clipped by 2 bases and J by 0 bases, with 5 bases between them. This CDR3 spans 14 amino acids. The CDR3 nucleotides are TGCGCCAGCAGCCAATCGAGCTCTGGAAACACCATATATTTT. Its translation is CASSQSSSGNTIYF.

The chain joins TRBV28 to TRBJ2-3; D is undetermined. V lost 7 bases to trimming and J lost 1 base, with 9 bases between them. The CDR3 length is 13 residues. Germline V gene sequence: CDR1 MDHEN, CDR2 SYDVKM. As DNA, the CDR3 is TGTGCCAGCACGGTGTCTCGCACAGATACGCAGTATTTT. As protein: CASTVSRTDTQYF. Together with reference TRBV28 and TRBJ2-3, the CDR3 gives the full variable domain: DVKVTQSSRYLVKRTGEKVFLECVQDMDHENMFWYRQDPGLGLRLIYFSYDVKMKEKGDIPEGYSVSREKKERFSLILESASTNQTSMYLCASTVSRTDTQYFGPGTRLTVL.

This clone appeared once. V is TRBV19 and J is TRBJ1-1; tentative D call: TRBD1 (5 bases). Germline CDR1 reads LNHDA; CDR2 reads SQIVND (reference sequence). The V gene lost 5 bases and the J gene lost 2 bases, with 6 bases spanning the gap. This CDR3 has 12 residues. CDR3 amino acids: CASSGGNTEAFF. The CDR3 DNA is TGTGCCAGTAGTGGGGGAAACACTGAAGCTTTCTTT. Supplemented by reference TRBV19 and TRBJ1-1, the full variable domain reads DGGITQSPKYLFRKEGQNVTLSCEQNLNHDAMYWYRQDPGQGLRLIYYSQIVNDFQKGDIAEGYSVSREKKESFPLTVTSAQKNPTAFYLCASSGGNTEAFFGQGTRLTVV.

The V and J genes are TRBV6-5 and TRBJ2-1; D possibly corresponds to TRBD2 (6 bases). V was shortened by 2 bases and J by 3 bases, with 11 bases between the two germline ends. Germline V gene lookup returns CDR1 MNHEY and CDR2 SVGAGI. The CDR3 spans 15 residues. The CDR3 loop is CASSYAGPLYNEQFF. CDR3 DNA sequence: TGTGCCAGCAGTTACGCGGGACCCCTCTACAATGAGCAGTTCTTC.

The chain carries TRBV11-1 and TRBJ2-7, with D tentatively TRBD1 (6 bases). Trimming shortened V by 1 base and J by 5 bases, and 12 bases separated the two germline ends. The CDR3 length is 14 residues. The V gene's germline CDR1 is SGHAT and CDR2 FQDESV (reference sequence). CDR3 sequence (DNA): TGTGCCAGCAGCTTAGGAGGGACACCCCACGAGCAGTACTTC. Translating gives CASSLGGTPHEQYF. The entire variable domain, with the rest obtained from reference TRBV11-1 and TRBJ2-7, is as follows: EAEVAQSPRYKITEKSQAVAFWCDPISGHATLYWYRQILGQGPELLVQFQDESVVDDSQLPKDRFSAERLKGVDSTLKIQPAELGDSAMYLCASSLGGTPHEQYFGPGTRLTVT.

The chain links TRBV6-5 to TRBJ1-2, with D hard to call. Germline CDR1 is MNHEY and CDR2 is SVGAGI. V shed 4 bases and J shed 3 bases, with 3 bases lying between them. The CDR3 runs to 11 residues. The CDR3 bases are TGTGCCAGCAGTTCGGACTATGGCTACACCTTC. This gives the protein CASSSDYGYTF.

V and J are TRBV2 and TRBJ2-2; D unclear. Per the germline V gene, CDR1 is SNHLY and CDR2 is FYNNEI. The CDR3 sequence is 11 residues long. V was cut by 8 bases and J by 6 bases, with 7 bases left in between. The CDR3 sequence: CASRAPGELFF. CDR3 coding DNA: TGTGCCAGCCGTGCCCCCGGGGAGCTGTTTTTT.

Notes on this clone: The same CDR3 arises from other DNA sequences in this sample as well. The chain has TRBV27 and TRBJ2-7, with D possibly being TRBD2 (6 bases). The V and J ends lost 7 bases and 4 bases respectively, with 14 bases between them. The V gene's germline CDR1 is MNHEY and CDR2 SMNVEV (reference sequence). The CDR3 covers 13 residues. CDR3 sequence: CASMGGASYEQYF. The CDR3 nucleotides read TGTGCCAGCATGGGAGGAGCATCTTACGAGCAGTACTTC.

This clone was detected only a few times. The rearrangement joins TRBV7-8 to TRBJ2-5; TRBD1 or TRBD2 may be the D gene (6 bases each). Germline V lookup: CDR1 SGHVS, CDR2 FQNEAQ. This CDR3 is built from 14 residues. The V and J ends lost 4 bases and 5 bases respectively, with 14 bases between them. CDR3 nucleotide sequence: TGTGCCAGCAGCTCCTTGGGGGGCGGGGAGACCCAGTACTTC. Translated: CASSSLGGGETQYF.

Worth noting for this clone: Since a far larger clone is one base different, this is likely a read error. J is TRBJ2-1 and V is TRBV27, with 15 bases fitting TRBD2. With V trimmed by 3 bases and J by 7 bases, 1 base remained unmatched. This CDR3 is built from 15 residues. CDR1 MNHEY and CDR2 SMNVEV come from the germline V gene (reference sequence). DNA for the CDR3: TGTGCCAGCAGTTTCGGGACTAGCGGGAGGAATGAGCAGTTCTTC. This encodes CASSFGTSGRNEQFF.

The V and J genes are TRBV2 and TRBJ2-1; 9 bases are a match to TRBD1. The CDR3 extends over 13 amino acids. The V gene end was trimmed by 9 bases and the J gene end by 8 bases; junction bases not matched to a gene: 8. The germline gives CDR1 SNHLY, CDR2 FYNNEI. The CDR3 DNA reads TGTGCCAGACCCGGACAGGGGAGGGATGAGCAGTTCTTC. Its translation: CARPGQGRDEQFF.

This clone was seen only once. The CDR3, as DNA: TGTGCCAGCAGCAGGTTAACGCCACAAAGTCGGGCCAACGTCCTGACTTTC. As protein: CASSRLTPQSRANVLTF. The chain recombines TRBV7-7 with TRBJ2-6; D is ambiguous. This CDR3 is built from 17 residues. Germline CDR1 reads SSHAT; CDR2 reads FNYEAQ (reference sequence). V lost 5 bases, J lost 5 bases, and 19 bases lay in between.

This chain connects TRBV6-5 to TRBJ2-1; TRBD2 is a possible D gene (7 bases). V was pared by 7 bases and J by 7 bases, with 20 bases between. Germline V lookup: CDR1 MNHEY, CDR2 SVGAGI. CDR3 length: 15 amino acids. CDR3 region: CASTQGGGAGNEQFF. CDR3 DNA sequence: TGTGCCAGCACCCAGGGAGGGGGGGCAGGTAATGAGCAGTTCTTC.

The CDR3 here is CASSPAAGTSEQYF. CDR3 nucleotide sequence: TGTGCCAGCAGCCCTGCGGCAGGGACTAGCGAGCAGTACTTC. V usage is TRBV5-4 and J usage is TRBJ2-7; 8 nucleotides match TRBD2. With V trimmed by 4 bases and J by 6 bases, 9 bases remained unmatched. This CDR3 is built from 14 residues. The germline gives CDR1 SGHNT, CDR2 YYREEE (reference sequence).

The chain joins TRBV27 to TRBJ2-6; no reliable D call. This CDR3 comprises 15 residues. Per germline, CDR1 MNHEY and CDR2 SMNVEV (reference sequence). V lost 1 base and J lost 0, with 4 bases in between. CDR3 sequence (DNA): TGTGCCAGCAGTTTATTGGGCTCTGGGGCCAACGTCCTGACTTTC. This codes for CASSLLGSGANVLTF.

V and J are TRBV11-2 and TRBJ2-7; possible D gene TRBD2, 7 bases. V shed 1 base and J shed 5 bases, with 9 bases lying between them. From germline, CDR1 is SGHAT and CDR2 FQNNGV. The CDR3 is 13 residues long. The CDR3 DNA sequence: TGTGCCAGCAGCTTAGGGGGGGGGCACGAGCAGTACTTC. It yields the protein CASSLGGGHEQYF.

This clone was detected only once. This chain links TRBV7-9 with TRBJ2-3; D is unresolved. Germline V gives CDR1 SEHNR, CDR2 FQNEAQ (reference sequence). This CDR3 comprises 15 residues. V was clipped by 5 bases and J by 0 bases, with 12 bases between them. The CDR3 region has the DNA TGTGCCAGCAGCAACCCGGTCGCGAGCACAGATACGCAGTATTTT. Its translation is CASSNPVASTDTQYF.

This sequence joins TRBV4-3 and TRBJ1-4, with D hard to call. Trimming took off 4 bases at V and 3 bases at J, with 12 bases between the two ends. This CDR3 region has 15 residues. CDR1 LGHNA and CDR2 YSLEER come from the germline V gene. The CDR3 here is CASSPGTASNEKLFF. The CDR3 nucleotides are TGCGCCAGCAGCCCCGGCACAGCGTCTAATGAAAAACTGTTTTTT.

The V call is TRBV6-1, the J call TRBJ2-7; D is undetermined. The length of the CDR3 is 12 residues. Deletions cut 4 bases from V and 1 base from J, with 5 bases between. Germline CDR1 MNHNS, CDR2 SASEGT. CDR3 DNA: TGTGCCAGCAGTGTTGGGTCCTACGAGCAGTACTTC. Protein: CASSVGSYEQYF.

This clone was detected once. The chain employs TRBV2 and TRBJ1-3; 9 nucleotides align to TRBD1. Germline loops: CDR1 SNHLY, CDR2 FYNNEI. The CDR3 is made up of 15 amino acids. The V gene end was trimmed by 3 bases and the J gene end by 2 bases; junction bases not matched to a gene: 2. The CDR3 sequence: CASSDRQGAGNTIYF. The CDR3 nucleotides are TGTGCCAGCAGTGACAGACAGGGGGCTGGAAACACCATATATTTT.